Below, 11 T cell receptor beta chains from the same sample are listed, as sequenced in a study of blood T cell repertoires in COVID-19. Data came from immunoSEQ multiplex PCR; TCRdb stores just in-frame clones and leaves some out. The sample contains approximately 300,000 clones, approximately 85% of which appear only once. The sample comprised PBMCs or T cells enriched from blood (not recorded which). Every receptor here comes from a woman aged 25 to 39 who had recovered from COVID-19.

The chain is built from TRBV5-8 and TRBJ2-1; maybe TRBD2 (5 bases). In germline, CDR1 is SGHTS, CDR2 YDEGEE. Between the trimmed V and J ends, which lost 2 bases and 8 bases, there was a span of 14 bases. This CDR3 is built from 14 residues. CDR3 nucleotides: TGTGCCAGCAGCTTTTTGTCAAGCGGTGATGAGCAGTTCTTC. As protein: CASSFLSSGDEQFF.

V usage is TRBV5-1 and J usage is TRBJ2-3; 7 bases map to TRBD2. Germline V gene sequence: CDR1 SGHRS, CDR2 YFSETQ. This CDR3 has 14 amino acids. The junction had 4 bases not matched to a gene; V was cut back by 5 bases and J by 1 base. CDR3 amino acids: CASRGGTRTDTQYF. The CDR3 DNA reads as TGCGCCAGCAGGGGAGGGACCCGCACAGATACGCAGTATTTT.

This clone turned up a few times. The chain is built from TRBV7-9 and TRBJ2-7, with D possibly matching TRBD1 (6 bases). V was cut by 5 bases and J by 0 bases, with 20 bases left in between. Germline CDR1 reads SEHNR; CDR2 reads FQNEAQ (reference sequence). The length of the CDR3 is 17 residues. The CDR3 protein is CASSPTRMDRISYEQYF. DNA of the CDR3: TGTGCCAGCAGCCCAACACGGATGGACAGAATCTCCTACGAGCAGTACTTC.

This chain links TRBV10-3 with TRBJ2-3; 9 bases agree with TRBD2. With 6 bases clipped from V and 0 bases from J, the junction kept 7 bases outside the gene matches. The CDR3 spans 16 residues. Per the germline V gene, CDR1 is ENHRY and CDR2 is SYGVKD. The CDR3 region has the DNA TGTGCCATCAGCAGGAGCGGGAGGACTAGCACAGATACGCAGTATTTT. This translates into CAISRSGRTSTDTQYF.

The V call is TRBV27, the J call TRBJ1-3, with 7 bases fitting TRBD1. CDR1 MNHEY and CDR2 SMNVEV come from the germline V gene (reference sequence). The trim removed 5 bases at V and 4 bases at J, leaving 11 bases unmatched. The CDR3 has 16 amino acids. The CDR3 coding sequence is TGTGCCAGCAGTCCCACGGGGACAGCCAGGGGAAACACCATATATTTT. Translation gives CASSPTGTARGNTIYF.

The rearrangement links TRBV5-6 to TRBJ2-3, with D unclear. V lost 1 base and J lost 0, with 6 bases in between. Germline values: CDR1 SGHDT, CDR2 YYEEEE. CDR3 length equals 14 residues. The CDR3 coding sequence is TGTGCCAGCAGCTTGACATCTAGCACAGATACGCAGTATTTT. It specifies CASSLTSSTDTQYF.

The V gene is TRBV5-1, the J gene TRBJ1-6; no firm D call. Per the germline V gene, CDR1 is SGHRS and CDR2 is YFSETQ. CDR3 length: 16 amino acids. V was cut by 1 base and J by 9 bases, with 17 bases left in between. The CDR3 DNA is TGCGCCAGCAGCTTGTTGGGAGTCACTTCACGTTCACCCCTCCACTTT. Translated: CASSLLGVTSRSPLHF. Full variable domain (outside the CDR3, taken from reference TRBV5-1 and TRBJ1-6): KAGVTQTPRYLIKTRGQQVTLSCSPISGHRSVSWYQQTPGQGLQFLFEYFSETQRNKGNFPGRFSGRQFSNSRSEMNVSTLELGDSALYLCASSLLGVTSRSPLHFGNGTRLTVT.

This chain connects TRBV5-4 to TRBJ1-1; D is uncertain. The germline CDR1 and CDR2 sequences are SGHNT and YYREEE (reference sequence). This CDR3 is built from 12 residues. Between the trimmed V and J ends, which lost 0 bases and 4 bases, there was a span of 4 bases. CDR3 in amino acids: CASSLGSTEAFF. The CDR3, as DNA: TGTGCCAGCAGCTTGGGCAGCACTGAAGCTTTCTTT.

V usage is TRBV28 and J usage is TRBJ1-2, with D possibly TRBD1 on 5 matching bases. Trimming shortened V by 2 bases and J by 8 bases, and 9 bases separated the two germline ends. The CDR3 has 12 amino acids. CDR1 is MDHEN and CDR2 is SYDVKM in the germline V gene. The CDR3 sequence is CASSLGGEGYTF. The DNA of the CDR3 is TGTGCCAGCAGTTTAGGAGGGGAGGGCTACACCTTC.

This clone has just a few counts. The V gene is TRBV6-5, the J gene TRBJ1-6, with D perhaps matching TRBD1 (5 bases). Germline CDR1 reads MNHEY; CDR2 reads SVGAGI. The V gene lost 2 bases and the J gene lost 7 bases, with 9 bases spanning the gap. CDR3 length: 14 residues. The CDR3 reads CASSYQGGNSPLHF. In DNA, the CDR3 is TGTGCCAGCAGTTACCAGGGAGGGAATTCACCCCTCCACTTT.

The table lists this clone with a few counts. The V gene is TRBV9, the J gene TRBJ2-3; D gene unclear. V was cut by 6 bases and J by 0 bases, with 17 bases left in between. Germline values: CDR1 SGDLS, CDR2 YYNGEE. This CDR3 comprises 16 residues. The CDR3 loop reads CASIKGEASSTDTQYF. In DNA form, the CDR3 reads TGTGCCAGCATTAAAGGAGAGGCCTCTAGCACAGATACGCAGTATTTT.